This T cell receptor beta chain was documented in a study of cytomegalovirus exposure and HLA in healthy donors. General study findings and limits: From TCR beta sequences, most subjects' HLA-A and HLA-B alleles were reportedly predicted accurately. Earlier analysis looked at TCR beta V segments, and most were productive about 87% or about 30% of the time. Compared with the roughly 730-donor mean, an Asian-associated ancestry cluster reportedly had fewer N-insertions, according to a later analysis.

The PCR used 60 Vbeta and 13 Jbeta primers. Repertoires were generated with immunoSEQ multiplex PCR, while TCRdb's copy carries only in-frame clones and drops some. This table has roughly 68,000 clones, around 64% appearing once. With respect to this clone: Its antigen is as yet unknown.

Trimming pared 2 bases from V and 7 bases from J, leaving 12 bases between. CDR1 is LNHDA, CDR2 SQIVND, per germline (reference sequence). The length of the CDR3 is 14 residues. The chain couples TRBV19 to TRBJ1-5; D is unclear. Sequenced material: PBMCs. This receptor was obtained from a man in his forties or fifties in good health and CMV-seropositive. The CDR3 protein is CASSITGMQQPQHF. For the CDR3, the DNA is TGTGCCAGTAGTATAACCGGGATGCAACAGCCCCAGCATTTT.